This T cell receptor (beta chain) emerged from a study of T cells in narcolepsy. Whole-study results and caveats: Autoreactive clonotypes reportedly recurred in blood of same and different patients, not controls. Same-patient CSF and blood CD4+ T cell clonotypes included HCRT-specific and TRIB2-specific autoreactive ones.

The repertoire was sequenced with immunoSEQ multiplex PCR; TCRdb's copy has only in-frame clones and lacks some. The sample includes 25,000 to 30,000 clones, under 85% of them seen just once. This clone was seen once. Its antigen is not identified. One junction end does not reproduce the germline sequence, and a read error may be involved. There are 14 residues in the CDR3. CDR1 is KGHSH, CDR2 LQKENI, per germline. The sample taken for sequencing was CD45RA- memory CD4+ T cells from PBMCs. The TCR sequence derives from a human donor with narcolepsy. The V gene is TRBV18, the J gene TRBJ2-3; D remains ambiguous. The CDR3 is CASSPPGSTNTQYF. In DNA form, the CDR3 reads TGTGCCAGCTCACCACCAGGTTCCACAAATACGCAGTATTTT.